This T cell receptor (beta chain) derives from a study of T cells in localized non-small cell lung cancer. Points from the study as a whole: A higher density of T cells in blood coincided with extended overall survival. Sequencing was restricted to one tumor region; therefore, heterogeneity remains possible. Adjacent uninvolved lung tissue had the highest T cell clonality, exceeding tumor. Researchers found a median around 50 of the top 100 tumor clones in adjacent lung.

Concerning this clone itself: Its antigen is not identified.

Trimming pared 3 bases from V and 1 base from J, leaving 10 bases between. Germline V lookup: CDR1 KGHSH, CDR2 LQKENI. The CDR3 has 15 residues. The data were produced by immunoSEQ multiplex PCR, yet TCRdb's version contains in-frame clones alone and is incomplete. The repertoire has just under 2,000 clones, roughly 26% of them found once; the top ten carry about 14%. Sequenced material: normal lung tissue next to the tumor, taken before any cancer treatment. This TCR was recovered from a female donor aged 60 or older with stage I lung adenocarcinoma. The chain recombines TRBV18 with TRBJ2-1; the D is unclear. The CDR3 DNA reads as TGTGCCAGCTCACCCCTTGAAGGGTCCTACAATGAGCAGTTCTTC. This translates into CASSPLEGSYNEQFF.